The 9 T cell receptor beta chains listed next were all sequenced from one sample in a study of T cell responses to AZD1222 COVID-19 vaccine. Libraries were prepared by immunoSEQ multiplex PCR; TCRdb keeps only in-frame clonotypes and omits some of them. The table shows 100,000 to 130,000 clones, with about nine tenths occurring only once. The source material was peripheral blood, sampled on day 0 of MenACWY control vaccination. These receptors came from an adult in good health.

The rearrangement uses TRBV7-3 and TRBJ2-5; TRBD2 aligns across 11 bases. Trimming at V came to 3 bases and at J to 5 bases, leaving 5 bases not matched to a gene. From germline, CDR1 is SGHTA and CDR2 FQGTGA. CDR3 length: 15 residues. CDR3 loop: CASSFLAGGRETQYF. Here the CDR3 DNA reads TGTGCCAGCAGCTTCCTAGCGGGGGGCCGGGAGACCCAGTACTTC.

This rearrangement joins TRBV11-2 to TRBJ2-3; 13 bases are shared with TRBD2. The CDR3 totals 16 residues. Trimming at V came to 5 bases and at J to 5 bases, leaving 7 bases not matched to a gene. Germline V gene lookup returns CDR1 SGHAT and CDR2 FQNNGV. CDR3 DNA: TGTGCCAGCAGCGAAGGACTAGCGGGGGTTGGAGATACGCAGTATTTT. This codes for CASSEGLAGVGDTQYF.

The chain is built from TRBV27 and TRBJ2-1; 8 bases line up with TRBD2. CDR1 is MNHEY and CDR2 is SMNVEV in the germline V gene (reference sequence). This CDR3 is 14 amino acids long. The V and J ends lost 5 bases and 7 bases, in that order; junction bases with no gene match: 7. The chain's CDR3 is CASSPPGGGNEQFF. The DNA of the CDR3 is TGTGCCAGCAGTCCCCCCGGGGGGGGAAATGAGCAGTTCTTC.

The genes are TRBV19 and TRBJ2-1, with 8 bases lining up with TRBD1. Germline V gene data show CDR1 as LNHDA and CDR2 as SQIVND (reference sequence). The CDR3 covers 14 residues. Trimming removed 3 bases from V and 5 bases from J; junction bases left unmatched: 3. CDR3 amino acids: CASSMGTGHNEQFF. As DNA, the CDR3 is TGTGCCAGTAGTATGGGGACAGGTCACAATGAGCAGTTCTTC.

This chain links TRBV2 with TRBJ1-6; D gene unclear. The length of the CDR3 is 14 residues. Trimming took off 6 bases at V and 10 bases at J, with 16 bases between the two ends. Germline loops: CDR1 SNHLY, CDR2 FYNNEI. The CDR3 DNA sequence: TGTGCCAGCAGCCTCCGGTACCAAGGCTCACCCCTCCACTTT. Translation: CASSLRYQGSPLHF. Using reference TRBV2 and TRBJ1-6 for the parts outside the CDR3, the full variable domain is EPEVTQTPSHQVTQMGQEVILRCVPISNHLYFYWYRQILGQKVEFLVSFYNNEISEKSEIFDDQFSVERPDGSNFTLKIRSTKLEDSAMYFCASSLRYQGSPLHFGNGTRLTVT.

In DNA form, the CDR3 reads TGTGCCACCAGCAGAGGCCCCAGCGCGTTAGAGACAGGAGACGAAAAACTGTTTTTT. This sequence encodes CATSRGPSALETGDEKLFF. The chain employs TRBV15 and TRBJ1-4, with D maybe TRBD1 (6 bases). Trimming left V 1 base short and J 8 bases short, with 26 bases between. CDR3 length: 19 residues. Per the germline V gene, CDR1 is LNHNV and CDR2 is YYDKDF (reference sequence).

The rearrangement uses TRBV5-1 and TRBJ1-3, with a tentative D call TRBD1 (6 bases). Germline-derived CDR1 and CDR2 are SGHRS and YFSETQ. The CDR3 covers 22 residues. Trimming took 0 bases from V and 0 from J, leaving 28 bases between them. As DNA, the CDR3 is TGCGCCAGCAGCTTGGACGGATCCTTCTTGACAGGTCGTCCCTACTCTGGAAACACCATATATTTT. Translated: CASSLDGSFLTGRPYSGNTIYF.

For the CDR3, the DNA is TGTGCCAGCAAACCGGTGTACAGGGGAGACACCGGGGAGCTGTTTTTT. This sequence encodes CASKPVYRGDTGELFF. The V call is TRBV28, the J call TRBJ2-2, with TRBD1 identical over 7 bases. Germline V gene data show CDR1 as MDHEN and CDR2 as SYDVKM. The CDR3 consists of 16 residues. The V segment lost 7 bases and the J segment 3 bases; nucleotides outside the gene matches: 11. The full variable domain, its missing parts supplied by reference TRBV28 and TRBJ2-2, is DVKVTQSSRYLVKRTGEKVFLECVQDMDHENMFWYRQDPGLGLRLIYFSYDVKMKEKGDIPEGYSVSREKKERFSLILESASTNQTSMYLCASKPVYRGDTGELFFGEGSRLTVL.

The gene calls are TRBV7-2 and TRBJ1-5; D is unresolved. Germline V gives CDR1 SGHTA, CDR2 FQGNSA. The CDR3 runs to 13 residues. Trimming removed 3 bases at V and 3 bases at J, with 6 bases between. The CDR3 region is CASSLGHNQPQHF. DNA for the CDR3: TGTGCCAGCAGCTTGGGCCACAATCAGCCCCAGCATTTT.